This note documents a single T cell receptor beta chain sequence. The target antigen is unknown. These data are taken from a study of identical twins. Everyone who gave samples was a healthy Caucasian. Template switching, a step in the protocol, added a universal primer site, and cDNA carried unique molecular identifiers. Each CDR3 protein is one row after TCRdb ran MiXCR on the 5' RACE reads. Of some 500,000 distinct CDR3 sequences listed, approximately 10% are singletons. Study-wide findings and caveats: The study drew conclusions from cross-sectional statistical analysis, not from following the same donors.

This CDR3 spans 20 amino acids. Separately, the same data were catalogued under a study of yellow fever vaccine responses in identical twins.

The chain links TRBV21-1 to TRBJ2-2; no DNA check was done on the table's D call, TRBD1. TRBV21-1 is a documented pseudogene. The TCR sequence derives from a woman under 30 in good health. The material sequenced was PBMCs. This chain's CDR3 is CASSTAQSKGGARDTGELFF. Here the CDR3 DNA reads TGTGCCAGCAGCACCGCACAGTCGAAGGGGGGGGCGAGGGACACCGGGGAGCTGTTTTTT.